This TCR beta chain stems from a study of blood T cell repertoires in COVID-19. Profiled with immunoSEQ multiplex PCR; TCRdb holds only in-frame clones, not every one. The sample yields approximately 170,000 clones, about 87% seen once. V lost 0 bases, J lost 7 bases, and 13 bases lay in between. The length of the CDR3 is 14 residues. CDR1 GTSNPN and CDR2 SVGIG come from the germline V gene (reference sequence). The chain has TRBV30 and TRBJ1-5; perhaps TRBD1 as D (6 bases). This receptor was taken from a man aged 55 to 70 with acute or convalescent COVID-19. Specimen: peripheral blood. The CDR3 DNA follows: TGTGCCTGGAGTGTCCTGACAGGAAGACAGCCCCAGCATTTT. Its protein product is CAWSVLTGRQPQHF.